These 30 T cell receptor beta chains originate from one sample sequenced in a study of cytomegalovirus exposure and HLA in healthy donors. The PCR ran on 60 Vbeta and 13 Jbeta primers. Clones were sequenced by immunoSEQ multiplex PCR, and TCRdb holds only the in-frame ones, with some missing. Of roughly 110,000 clones listed, 65% to 85% are singletons. The specimen was PBMCs. These receptors all stem from a young woman in good health and CMV-seropositive.

This clone was detected once. The chain recombines TRBV21-1 with TRBJ2-1; the table calls TRBD2, which could not be checked here. TRBV21-1 is a documented pseudogene. The length of the CDR3 is 18 residues. In nucleotides, the CDR3 is TGTGCCAGCAGCGAAGGTCCCAATCGGTTGAACTCCTACAATGAGCAGTTCTTC. Its translation: CASSEGPNRLNSYNEQFF.

This clone was observed once. This sequence joins TRBV7-2 and TRBJ2-1; 9 bases are shared with TRBD2. This CDR3 has 15 residues. Germline CDR1 and CDR2: SGHTA and FQGNSA. The V segment lost 4 bases and the J segment 6 bases; nucleotides outside the gene matches: 7. DNA of the CDR3: TGTGCCAGCAGCTCCGCGCCGGGACTAGCCAATGAGCAGTTCTTC. Amino acid sequence: CASSSAPGLANEQFF. Based on the CDR3 plus reference TRBV7-2 and TRBJ2-1, the full variable domain is GAGVSQSPSNKVTEKGKDVELRCDPISGHTALYWYRQSLGQGLEFLIYFQGNSAPDKSGLPSDRFSAERTGGSVSTLTIQRTQQEDSAVYLCASSSAPGLANEQFFGPGTRLTVL.

This clone was counted between two and nine times. The V gene is TRBV6-6, the J gene TRBJ2-7; 8 bases line up with TRBD1. Germline loops: CDR1 MNHNY, CDR2 SVGAGI (reference sequence). V gave up 7 bases and J gave up 4 bases; unmatched junction bases: 12. This CDR3 is 15 amino acids long. The CDR3 coding sequence is TGTGCCAGCACCGGAAACGCCGGACAGGGTTACGAGCAGTACTTC. Its protein is CASTGNAGQGYEQYF.

The gene calls are TRBV13 and TRBJ2-3, with 10 bases fitting TRBD2. The V and J ends lost 2 bases and 3 bases, in that order; junction bases with no gene match: 17. This CDR3 contains 20 residues. The germline CDR1 and CDR2 sequences are PRHDT and FYEKMQ (reference sequence). The CDR3 reads CASSLLTITTLAGDTDTQYF. DNA for the CDR3: TGTGCCAGCAGCTTATTGACGATCACCACCCTAGCGGGAGATACAGATACGCAGTATTTT.

In its sample, this clone was seen a few times. CDR3 loop: CASKVGEAGTEAFF. Written as DNA, the CDR3 is TGTGCCAGTAAAGTAGGCGAAGCGGGGACTGAAGCTTTCTTT. V and J are TRBV6-1 and TRBJ1-1, with D unresolved. CDR3 length: 14 residues. Germline V gene sequence: CDR1 MNHNS, CDR2 SASEGT. The V end lost 9 bases, the J end lost 5 bases, and 19 bases lay between the germline ends.

The J gene is TRBJ1-1, the V gene TRBV6-5, with 7 nucleotides matching TRBD1. The CDR3 has 15 amino acids. The V segment lost 0 bases and the J segment 3 bases; nucleotides outside the gene matches: 4. CDR1 and CDR2 from the germline V gene are MNHEY and SVGAGI. The CDR3 is CASSYSGQGDTEAFF. The CDR3 DNA is TGTGCCAGCAGTTACTCAGGGCAGGGGGACACTGAAGCTTTCTTT.

This clone showed up just once. The gene calls are TRBV5-8 and TRBJ2-7, with 7 bases aligning to TRBD2. Germline CDR1 and CDR2: SGHTS and YDEGEE. J gave up 4 bases and V 7 bases, and 11 bases lay outside the gene matches. The CDR3 contains 14 residues. CDR3 sequence reads: CASLGRGDWYEQYF. The CDR3, as DNA: TGTGCCAGCCTAGGTCGGGGGGATTGGTACGAGCAGTACTTC.

The rearrangement uses TRBV29-1 and TRBJ2-2; no definite D call. In germline, CDR1 is SQVTM, CDR2 ANQGSEA. This CDR3 contains 10 residues. V lost 7 bases and J lost 6, with 6 bases in between. DNA of the CDR3: TGCAGCGCTGGCTCCGGGGAGCTGTTTTTT. Protein sequence: CSAGSGELFF.

This clone has a single count. Its ends do not fully match the called genes, so a read error is possible. This rearrangement joins TRBV7-9 to TRBJ2-7; TRBD2 might be the D (6 bases). Germline CDR1 is SEHNR and CDR2 is FQNEAQ (reference sequence). The CDR3 runs to 12 residues. The DNA of the CDR3 is TGTTCCAGCAGCAGACTAGCCTACGAGCAGTACTTC. It specifies CSSSRLAYEQYF.

This sequence joins TRBV11-2 and TRBJ2-7; D may be TRBD2 (6 bases). The CDR3 totals 12 residues. CDR1 SGHAT and CDR2 FQNNGV come from the germline V gene. Trimming took 6 bases from V and 6 from J, leaving 12 bases between them. This chain's CDR3 is CASSRGMGEQYF. For the CDR3, the DNA is TGTGCCAGCAGTCGCGGGATGGGCGAGCAGTACTTC.

This clone was detected a few times. The chain combines TRBV9 with TRBJ2-3; D ambiguous. Trimming removed 1 base at V and 6 bases at J, with 9 bases between. The CDR3 sequence is 13 residues long. CDR1 and CDR2 from the germline V gene are SGDLS and YYNGEE. In DNA, the CDR3 is TGTGCCAGCAGCGTATTATCCGAGGATACGCAGTATTTT. Amino acids: CASSVLSEDTQYF.

This chain links TRBV15 with TRBJ2-6; D gene unclear. The ends were cut back, 0 bases at V and 0 bases at J, with 6 bases in the middle. The CDR3 is made up of 16 amino acids. The V gene's germline CDR1 is LNHNV and CDR2 YYDKDF (reference sequence). CDR3 in DNA: TGTGCCACCAGCAGAGATCATCCCTCTGGGGCCAACGTCCTGACTTTC. The encoded protein is CATSRDHPSGANVLTF. Supplemented by reference TRBV15 and TRBJ2-6, the full variable domain reads DAMVIQNPRYQVTQFGKPVTLSCSQTLNHNVMYWYQQKSSQAPKLLFHYYDKDFNNEADTPDNFQSRRPNTSFCFLDIRSPGLGDTAMYLCATSRDHPSGANVLTFGAGSRLTVL.

The rearrangement links TRBV5-1 to TRBJ1-1; D gene uncertain. Germline V gives CDR1 SGHRS, CDR2 YFSETQ. V lost 5 bases and J lost 0, with 11 bases in between. There are 14 residues in the CDR3. The CDR3 loop is CASSSTSLNTEAFF. The CDR3 DNA is TGCGCCAGCAGTTCCACTTCACTGAACACTGAAGCTTTCTTT.

V usage is TRBV2 and J usage is TRBJ2-1; TRBD1 might be the D (5 bases). Trimming pared 4 bases from V and 1 base from J, leaving 8 bases between. The length of the CDR3 is 14 residues. From germline, CDR1 is SNHLY and CDR2 FYNNEI. CDR3 in DNA: TGTGCCAGCAGTGGGGGCCAGTCCTACAATGAGCAGTTCTTC. Its protein is CASSGGQSYNEQFF.

This clone has just a few counts. The chain combines TRBV6-4 with TRBJ1-1; no firm D call. The V and J ends lost 3 bases and 1 base respectively, with 6 bases between them. CDR1 MRHNA and CDR2 SNTAGT come from the germline V gene. The CDR3 runs 13 residues. The CDR3 protein is CASSERENTEAFF. The CDR3 nucleotides read TGTGCCAGCAGTGAGCGGGAGAACACTGAAGCTTTCTTT.

The genes are TRBV5-1 and TRBJ1-1; weak D call: TRBD1 (5 bases). This CDR3 has 13 amino acids. Trimming shortened V by 0 bases and J by 7 bases, and 10 bases separated the two germline ends. Germline loops: CDR1 SGHRS, CDR2 YFSETQ. CDR3 sequence (DNA): TGCGCCAGCAGCTTGGAGGGCAGGGTTGAAGCTTTCTTT. Protein sequence: CASSLEGRVEAFF.

This chain uses TRBV18 with TRBJ1-1, with D perhaps matching TRBD1 (6 bases). The length of the CDR3 is 17 residues. Germline V gene sequence: CDR1 KGHSH, CDR2 LQKENI. The V end lost 0 bases, the J end lost 1 base, and 15 bases lay between the germline ends. CDR3 DNA sequence: TGTGCCAGCTCACCACCGGGGGGGGCGCTTGGGAACACTGAAGCTTTCTTT. Translating it yields CASSPPGGALGNTEAFF.

The chain links TRBV27 to TRBJ2-1, with 12 bases that match TRBD2. The CDR3 runs to 15 residues. J lost 4 bases, V lost 7 bases, and 5 bases had no gene match. CDR1 is MNHEY and CDR2 is SMNVEV in the germline V gene (reference sequence). The CDR3 is CASTPTSGGYNEQFF. The CDR3 region has the DNA TGTGCCAGCACACCGACTAGCGGGGGATACAATGAGCAGTTCTTC.

The rearrangement joins TRBV6-1 to TRBJ2-3; the match to TRBD2 covers 8 bases. The germline V gene encodes CDR1 MNHNS and CDR2 SASEGT. The CDR3 contains 15 residues. V was clipped by 5 bases and J by 6 bases; unmatched bases: 10. The CDR3 loop reads CASSPSRTSSDTQYF. DNA of the CDR3: TGTGCCAGCAGTCCATCTCGGACTAGCTCCGATACGCAGTATTTT.

The chain joins TRBV7-9 to TRBJ2-1; the D is unclear. V was trimmed by 5 bases and J by 5 bases, leaving 13 bases between them. The CDR3 consists of 14 residues. Germline V gene sequence: CDR1 SEHNR, CDR2 FQNEAQ (reference sequence). CDR3 in amino acids: CASSTASFDNEQFF. The CDR3 DNA is TGTGCCAGCAGCACTGCTAGTTTCGACAATGAGCAGTTCTTC.

V and J are TRBV4-2 and TRBJ2-2, with D uncertain. This CDR3 is built from 11 residues. V lost 11 bases and J 4 bases, leaving 8 bases between the germline ends. Germline V gives CDR1 LGHNA, CDR2 YNFKEQ. The CDR3 here is CASGGTGELFF. Here the CDR3 DNA reads TGTGCCTCCGGCGGCACCGGGGAGCTGTTTTTT.

This chain links TRBV5-6 with TRBJ1-2; D possibly corresponds to TRBD1 (6 bases). With 6 bases removed from V and 4 bases from J, the gap between germline ends came to 16 bases. This CDR3 region has 14 residues. Germline V gives CDR1 SGHDT, CDR2 YYEEEE. In DNA form, the CDR3 reads TGTGCCAGCAACCACAGGGCTTCTCGCTATGGCTACACCTTC. Translation: CASNHRASRYGYTF. Combining the CDR3 with reference TRBV5-6 and TRBJ1-2 gives the whole variable domain DAGVTQSPTHLIKTRGQQVTLRCSPKSGHDTVSWYQQALGQGPQFIFQYYEEEERQRGNFPDRFSGHQFPNYSSELNVNALLLGDSALYLCASNHRASRYGYTFGSGTRLTVV.

This clone has only one observation. The genes are TRBV11-3 and TRBJ2-5; D ambiguous. V gave up 3 bases and J gave up 5 bases, with 13 bases separating them. The V gene's germline CDR1 is SGHNT and CDR2 YENEEA. The CDR3 length is 14 residues. CDR3 residues: CASSFPASLETQYF. In DNA form, the CDR3 reads TGTGCCAGCAGCTTTCCAGCGAGTCTCGAGACCCAGTACTTC.

This chain uses TRBV4-1 with TRBJ1-1; 7 bases match TRBD1. V was clipped by 1 base and J by 3 bases; unmatched bases: 2. The CDR3 is 14 residues long. CDR1 is MGHRA, CDR2 YSYEKL, per germline. CDR3 DNA: TGCGCCAGCAGCCAAGTCAGGGGGGACACTGAAGCTTTCTTT. Translation gives CASSQVRGDTEAFF.

This clone is labeled as medium-sized. Distinct nucleotide sequences in the sample also encode this CDR3. This chain links TRBV6-5 with TRBJ1-5, with a possible D match to TRBD1 (6 bases). V was shortened by 3 bases and J by 5 bases, with 8 bases between the two germline ends. The CDR3 length is 13 residues. Per the germline V gene, CDR1 is MNHEY and CDR2 is SVGAGI. The CDR3 reads CASSYSGDQPQHF. Here the CDR3 DNA reads TGTGCCAGCAGTTATTCAGGGGATCAGCCCCAGCATTTT.

This chain uses TRBV6-1 with TRBJ2-7; 7 positions agree with TRBD1. V dropped 2 bases and J dropped 7; count of bases not matched to a gene: 11. CDR1 and CDR2 from the germline V gene are MNHNS and SASEGT. The CDR3 runs 15 residues. CDR3 coding DNA: TGTGCCAGCAGTGAACTAACAGGGGCTTTGGGAGAGCAGTACTTC. Its protein is CASSELTGALGEQYF.

The gene calls are TRBV11-2 and TRBJ2-7, with TRBD2 matching 7 bases. After removal of 7 bases from V and 1 base from J, the junction contained 13 bases not matched to a gene. Germline lookup yields CDR1 SGHAT and CDR2 FQNNGV. This CDR3 spans 16 amino acids. CDR3 bases: TGTGCCAGCAACCATCACTGGAGGGACTATTCCTACGAGCAGTACTTC. Residues: CASNHHWRDYSYEQYF.

The chain links TRBV10-1 to TRBJ2-7; 7 positions match TRBD1. The germline gives CDR1 WNHNN, CDR2 SYGVQD (reference sequence). Unmatched junction bases numbered 5, after V lost 1 base and J lost 2 bases. The CDR3 totals 15 residues. DNA of the CDR3: TGCGCCAGCAGTGAGTACGGACAGGTCACCTACGAGCAGTACTTC. Its protein product is CASSEYGQVTYEQYF.

The J gene is TRBJ2-5, the V gene TRBV25-1; TRBD2 agrees at 14 bases. J lost 4 bases, V lost 4 bases, and 11 bases had no gene match. Germline V CDR1 and CDR2: MGHDK, SYGVNS. The CDR3 length is 18 residues. DNA for the CDR3: TGTGCCAGCAGTGCCGGGACTAGCGGGAGTTGGTGGATAGAGACCCAGTACTTC. Translated, it gives CASSAGTSGSWWIETQYF. Looking up the rest from reference TRBV25-1 and TRBJ2-5 gives the full variable domain: EADIYQTPRYLVIGTGKKITLECSQTMGHDKMYWYQQDPGMELHLIHYSYGVNSTEKGDLSSESTVSRIRTEHFPLTLESARPSHTSQYLCASSAGTSGSWWIETQYFGPGTRLLVL.

J is TRBJ2-3 and V is TRBV6-5, with 7 bases lining up with TRBD1. The CDR3 has 14 amino acids. The V gene end was trimmed by 6 bases and the J gene end by 3 bases; junction bases not matched to a gene: 6. In germline, CDR1 is MNHEY, CDR2 SVGAGI. CDR3 loop: CASRTDRETDTQYF. In DNA, the CDR3 is TGTGCCAGCAGAACAGACAGGGAGACAGATACGCAGTATTTT.